The 30 T cell receptor beta chains listed next were all sequenced from one sample in a study of blood T cell repertoires in COVID-19 (dated by TCRdb to the early 2020s). Library prep was done by the immunoSEQ multiplex PCR assay. TCRdb obtained this table from immuneACCESS and retained in-frame rearrangements with V and J assigned. These tables miss some clones; where compared with another copy, unresolved V genes account for less than half of the shortfall, and the remainder is unexplained. The sample records some 5,900 clones, 88% of which are singletons. Of the sample, less than 9% is held by the ten largest clones. Input material: peripheral blood. These receptors were obtained from a human donor in a cohort sampled during active COVID-19.

This clone was picked up one time. CDR3 bases: TGTGCCAGCAGTTTTCCCGGGACTGAAGCTTTCTTT. It yields the protein CASSFPGTEAFF. The chain joins TRBV12-3 or TRBV12-4 to TRBJ1-1, with D hard to call. The CDR3 extends over 12 amino acids. The V gene lost 3 bases and the J gene lost 5 bases, with 7 bases spanning the gap.

A remark on this clone: The junction departs from the called germline gene at one end, perhaps through a read error. The chain links TRBV5-6 to TRBJ2-3, with 9 bases lining up with TRBD2. Per germline, CDR1 SGHDT and CDR2 YYEEEE. This CDR3 is 15 amino acids long. CDR3 protein: CASNRGGTSTDTQYF. CDR3 nucleotide sequence: TGTGCCAGCAACCGGGGGGGGACTAGCACCGATACGCAGTATTTT.

The sample holds one count of this clone. V is TRBV28 and J is TRBJ1-4, with D unclear. Germline V gene sequence: CDR1 MDHEN, CDR2 SYDVKM. The V gene lost 4 bases and the J gene lost 8 bases, with 8 bases spanning the gap. The CDR3 covers 12 residues. The CDR3 nucleotides read TGTGCCAGCAGTTATGTTAGAGAAAAACTGTTTTTT. Residues: CASSYVREKLFF.

This chain uses TRBV19 with TRBJ1-1; the D gene is possibly TRBD1 (5 bases). CDR1 LNHDA and CDR2 SQIVND come from the germline V gene (reference sequence). The V end was cut by 3 bases, the J end by 1 base, with 12 bases between. The CDR3 has 15 amino acids. The CDR3 DNA is TGTGCCAGTAGTATTACGGGGGGGGAGAACACTGAAGCTTTCTTT. As protein: CASSITGGENTEAFF.

The chain employs TRBV27 and TRBJ2-7, with 7 bases identical to TRBD2. CDR1 MNHEY and CDR2 SMNVEV come from the germline V gene (reference sequence). The CDR3 is made up of 14 amino acids. Germline trimming cut 6 bases from V and 0 bases from J; bases unmatched to any gene: 5. The CDR3 sequence is CASRAGTTSYEQYF. In nucleotides, the CDR3 is TGTGCCAGCAGAGCCGGGACTACCTCCTACGAGCAGTACTTC.

The J gene is TRBJ2-2, the V gene TRBV5-1; D might be TRBD2 (5 bases). V shed 4 bases and J shed 0 bases, with 10 bases lying between them. CDR1 SGHRS and CDR2 YFSETQ come from the germline V gene. The CDR3 runs to 15 residues. For the CDR3, the DNA is TGCGCCAGCAGCCCCCGGGAAGCGAACACCGGGGAGCTGTTTTTT. It yields the protein CASSPREANTGELFF.

The chain carries TRBV12-5 and TRBJ1-6; D may be TRBD1 (6 bases). Germline assignment: CDR1 LGHNT and CDR2 FRNRAP. This CDR3 has 15 residues. Trimming removed 4 bases at V and 6 bases at J, with 13 bases between. CDR3 residues: CASGWGTGLNSPLHF. The CDR3 DNA reads TGTGCTAGTGGTTGGGGTACAGGGCTTAATTCACCCCTCCACTTT.

This clone was detected once. The chain recombines TRBV3-1 (or the pseudogene TRBV3-2) with TRBJ2-1, with 9 positions matching TRBD2. The germline gives CDR1 LGHDT, CDR2 YNNKEL (reference sequence). The V segment lost 5 bases and the J segment 6 bases; nucleotides outside the gene matches: 8. The CDR3 extends over 15 amino acids. The CDR3 loop reads CASSLAGVSGNEQFF. The DNA for the CDR3 is TGTGCCAGCAGCTTAGCGGGAGTCTCCGGCAATGAGCAGTTCTTC.

This chain connects TRBV6-5 to TRBJ2-5, with D perhaps matching TRBD2 (5 bases). The germline V gene encodes CDR1 MNHEY and CDR2 SVGAGI. The CDR3 runs to 15 residues. Trimming took 6 bases from V and 1 from J, leaving 15 bases between them. CDR3 bases: TGTGCCAGCAGCCCACTAGGTACTCTCCAAGAGACCCAGTACTTC. Its translation is CASSPLGTLQETQYF.

This chain connects TRBV7-6 to TRBJ2-7; TRBD2 aligns across 8 bases. Per germline, CDR1 SGHVS and CDR2 FNYEAQ. With V trimmed by 1 base and J by 4 bases, 6 bases remained unmatched. The CDR3 sequence is 15 residues long. The DNA for the CDR3 is TGTGCCAGCAGCTTAGAGTCCGGGACTAGTTACGAGCAGTACTTC. Encoded protein: CASSLESGTSYEQYF.

The chain employs TRBV2 and TRBJ2-1; D is perhaps TRBD1 (6 bases). Deletions cut 5 bases from V and 7 bases from J, with 12 bases between. Germline CDR1 SNHLY, CDR2 FYNNEI. This CDR3 region has 13 residues. CDR3 loop: CASSLDRRNEQFF. CDR3 DNA: TGTGCCAGCAGTCTCGACAGGCGGAATGAGCAGTTCTTC. Full variable domain (remainder filled in from reference TRBV2 and TRBJ2-1): EPEVTQTPSHQVTQMGQEVILRCVPISNHLYFYWYRQILGQKVEFLVSFYNNEISEKSEIFDDQFSVERPDGSNFTLKIRSTKLEDSAMYFCASSLDRRNEQFFGPGTRLTVL.

The chain combines TRBV7-2 with TRBJ1-5, with a tentative D call TRBD1 (5 bases). The V and J ends lost 1 base and 1 base respectively, with 8 bases between them. Per the germline V gene, CDR1 is SGHTA and CDR2 is FQGNSA. This CDR3 contains 15 residues. The CDR3 region is CASSLVGVSNQPQHF. The CDR3 nucleotides are TGTGCCAGCAGCTTAGTAGGGGTAAGCAATCAGCCCCAGCATTTT.

The chain couples TRBV10-3 to TRBJ2-6; 7 positions agree with TRBD1. The CDR3 runs 16 residues. J was trimmed by 2 bases and V by 0 bases; bases with no gene match: 1. Germline loops: CDR1 ENHRY, CDR2 SYGVKD. CDR3 sequence: CAISESTGPGANVLTF. The CDR3 DNA sequence: TGTGCCATCAGTGAGTCGACAGGGCCTGGGGCCAACGTCCTGACTTTC.

The rearrangement links TRBV7-2 to TRBJ2-4; a possible D gene is TRBD2 (5 bases). The CDR3 loop spans 15 amino acids. Per germline, CDR1 SGHTA and CDR2 FQGNSA. V was shortened by 3 bases and J by 8 bases, with 17 bases between the two germline ends. The chain's CDR3 is CASSFSAGDVDIQYF. CDR3 DNA sequence: TGTGCCAGCAGCTTCTCGGCCGGGGATGTAGACATTCAGTACTTC. Complete variable domain (other parts from reference TRBV7-2 and TRBJ2-4): GAGVSQSPSNKVTEKGKDVELRCDPISGHTALYWYRQSLGQGLEFLIYFQGNSAPDKSGLPSDRFSAERTGGSVSTLTIQRTQQEDSAVYLCASSFSAGDVDIQYFGAGTRLSVL.

V usage is TRBV20-1 and J usage is TRBJ2-1; possible D gene TRBD1, 5 bases. This CDR3 is 14 amino acids long. The V gene's germline CDR1 is DFQATT and CDR2 SNEGSKA (reference sequence). V dropped 4 bases and J dropped 4 bases, with 14 bases sitting between them. CDR3 nucleotides: TGCAGTGCTACTGAAGGGGTTAGGTACAATGAGCAGTTCTTC. This gives the protein CSATEGVRYNEQFF.

The chain uses TRBV10-2 and TRBJ1-2; 8 bases match TRBD1. The germline V gene encodes CDR1 WSHSY and CDR2 SAAADI. The CDR3 has 14 amino acids. The V gene end was trimmed by 6 bases and the J gene end by 7 bases; junction bases not matched to a gene: 10. The CDR3 protein is CASRASGTGAGYTF. In DNA form, the CDR3 reads TGCGCCAGCAGGGCCTCCGGGACAGGTGCTGGCTACACCTTC.

The gene calls are TRBV16 and TRBJ1-6, with D perhaps TRBD1 (6 bases). There are 16 residues in the CDR3. With 3 bases removed from V and 8 bases from J, the gap between germline ends came to 17 bases. Germline CDR1 is KGHSY and CDR2 is FQNENV. CDR3 amino acids: CASSHRLTGLDSPLHF. The CDR3 DNA is TGTGCCAGCAGCCATCGCTTGACAGGCCTCGATTCACCCCTCCACTTT. Using reference TRBV16 and TRBJ1-6 for the parts outside the CDR3, the full variable domain is GEEVAQTPKHLVRGEGQKAKLYCAPIKGHSYVFWYQQVLKNEFKFLISFQNENVFDETGMPKERFSAKCLPNSPCSLEIQATKLEDSAVYFCASSHRLTGLDSPLHFGNGTRLTVT.

The CDR3 spells CASDSSGGADTQYF. DNA for the CDR3: TGTGCCAGCGACTCTAGCGGGGGGGCGGATACGCAGTATTTT. The chain carries TRBV7-9 and TRBJ2-3, with TRBD2 identical over 12 bases. The junction had 6 bases not matched to a gene; V was cut back by 8 bases and J by 6 bases. The length of the CDR3 is 14 residues. Germline CDR1 reads SEHNR; CDR2 reads FQNEAQ (reference sequence).

The CDR3 sequence: CASSQDPGRDQPQHF. As DNA, the CDR3 is TGTGCCAGCAGCCAAGATCCGGGGAGGGATCAGCCCCAGCATTTT. The chain uses TRBV3-1 (or the pseudogene TRBV3-2) and TRBJ1-5; D gene unclear. The germline V gene encodes CDR1 LGHDT and CDR2 YNNKEL (reference sequence). The CDR3 has 15 amino acids. The V gene lost 0 bases and the J gene lost 5 bases, with 11 bases spanning the gap.

This clone was seen a handful of times. V is TRBV7-2 and J is TRBJ2-3; D is ambiguous. CDR3 length equals 14 residues. Germline V lookup: CDR1 SGHTA, CDR2 FQGNSA. V lost 1 base to trimming and J lost 6 bases, with 11 bases between them. Here the CDR3 DNA reads TGTGCCAGCAGCTTAGGTTTAAGCTTCGATACGCAGTATTTT. It is translated as CASSLGLSFDTQYF.

The chain has TRBV7-2 and TRBJ2-3, with TRBD2 as a possible D gene (7 bases). Trimming shortened V by 2 bases and J by 1 base, and 16 bases separated the two germline ends. The CDR3 is 17 amino acids. The V gene's germline CDR1 is SGHTA and CDR2 FQGNSA. DNA for the CDR3: TGTGCCAGCAGCTTACTCTCAGGGAGGGGGGGCACAGATACGCAGTATTTT. It yields the protein CASSLLSGRGGTDTQYF.

The chain recombines TRBV5-6 with TRBJ1-1; 9 nucleotides agree with TRBD1. This CDR3 contains 15 residues. Germline trimming cut 3 bases from V and 10 bases from J; bases unmatched to any gene: 13. Germline assignment: CDR1 SGHDT and CDR2 YYEEEE. Here the CDR3 DNA reads TGTGCCAGCAGCTCGGGATACAGGGGGCAAACACGAGCTTTCTTT. This translates into CASSSGYRGQTRAFF.

The chain is built from TRBV6-5 and TRBJ2-7, with TRBD1 as a possible D gene (6 bases). Germline V CDR1 and CDR2: MNHEY, SVGAGI. V lost 7 bases and J lost 3, with 16 bases in between. The CDR3 runs to 14 residues. The DNA of the CDR3 is TGTGCCAGCAAAAACAGGGTTTCTGGCTACGAGCAGTACTTC. Amino acid sequence: CASKNRVSGYEQYF.

The chain has TRBV6-5 and TRBJ2-2; 7 nucleotides align to TRBD1. Germline CDR1 and CDR2: MNHEY and SVGAGI. V was pared by 7 bases and J by 6 bases, with 5 bases of the junction left unmatched. CDR3 size: 13 residues. The CDR3, as DNA: TGTGCCAGCATTAAAACAGGGGCCGGGGAGCTGTTTTTT. As protein: CASIKTGAGELFF.

The rearrangement uses TRBV5-1 and TRBJ2-3, with 7 bases that match TRBD2. Germline V gene lookup returns CDR1 SGHRS and CDR2 YFSETQ. This CDR3 has 14 residues. After removal of 4 bases from V and 6 bases from J, the junction contained 8 bases not matched to a gene. CDR3 coding DNA: TGCGCCAGCAGCCGTGAAGCGGGATCGGATACGCAGTATTTT. It is translated as CASSREAGSDTQYF.

The chain links TRBV18 to TRBJ2-3; tentative D call: TRBD1 (5 bases). The CDR3 contains 15 residues. V lost 0 bases and J 4 bases, leaving 11 bases between the germline ends. Germline V CDR1 and CDR2: KGHSH, LQKENI. The CDR3 nucleotides read TGTGCCAGCTCACCACCGGTTAGGGGTGCAGATACGCAGTATTTT. Translation gives CASSPPVRGADTQYF.

This clone appeared a few times. Here the CDR3 DNA reads TGTGCCAGCAGCTCCCGACGGGTAGACACCGGGGAGCTGTTTTTT. Protein product: CASSSRRVDTGELFF. This chain joins TRBV5-4 and TRBJ2-2; D not resolved. The CDR3 extends over 15 amino acids. Deletions cut 3 bases from V and 3 bases from J, with 12 bases between. Germline CDR1 SGHNT, CDR2 YYREEE (reference sequence).

The chain recombines TRBV27 with TRBJ1-5, with 9 bases fitting TRBD1. Trimming at V came to 5 bases and at J to 2 bases, leaving 4 bases not matched to a gene. The germline V gene encodes CDR1 MNHEY and CDR2 SMNVEV (reference sequence). CDR3 length: 15 residues. The CDR3 region has the DNA TGTGCCAGCAGTAGGACAGGGGATGGCAATCAGCCCCAGCATTTT. It codes for CASSRTGDGNQPQHF.

The gene calls are TRBV5-4 and TRBJ2-1, with 9 bases aligning to TRBD2. The CDR3 is 15 residues long. Germline assignment: CDR1 SGHNT and CDR2 YYREEE (reference sequence). Losses at the gene ends were 5 bases for V and 6 bases for J; bases not matched to a gene: 9. The CDR3 DNA follows: TGTGCCAGCAGTCCGATAGCGGGGGTAACCAATGAGCAGTTCTTC. Translating it yields CASSPIAGVTNEQFF.

This clone was seen only once. This chain joins TRBV4-2 and TRBJ2-7, with TRBD1 identical over 7 bases. Germline V lookup: CDR1 LGHNA, CDR2 YNFKEQ. V was clipped by 0 bases and J by 3 bases; unmatched bases: 2. CDR3 length equals 14 residues. CDR3 nucleotides: TGTGCCAGCAGCCAAGAGCAGGGGGTCTACGAGCAGTACTTC. Protein: CASSQEQGVYEQYF.